Reported below is one T cell receptor (beta chain). Its cognate antigen is unknown. These data come from a study of T cell responses to AZD1222 COVID-19 vaccine. The repertoire was sequenced with immunoSEQ multiplex PCR; TCRdb's copy has only in-frame clones and lacks some. The sample shows approximately 88,000 clones, roughly nine tenths of them seen only once. Regarding the study as a whole: A rise in Spike-specific TCR breadth and depth followed two AZD1222 doses. Donors skewed white British and female; clonal diversity was possibly underestimated.

Second-dose schedules of about 4 or about 12 weeks were combined. The receptor was isolated from an adult who received the AZD1222 COVID-19 vaccine. Sample: peripheral blood, taken 28 days after the second AZD1222 dose.

CDR3 sequence: CASSQNRILRETQYF. CDR3 bases: TGTGCCAGCAGCCAAAACAGGATATTGCGGGAGACCCAGTACTTC. The chain joins TRBV3-1 (or the pseudogene TRBV3-2) to TRBJ2-5; D may be TRBD1 (5 bases). CDR3 length: 15 residues. Germline CDR1 reads LGHDT; CDR2 reads YNNKEL (reference sequence). Trimming left V 2 bases short and J 5 bases short, with 15 bases between.